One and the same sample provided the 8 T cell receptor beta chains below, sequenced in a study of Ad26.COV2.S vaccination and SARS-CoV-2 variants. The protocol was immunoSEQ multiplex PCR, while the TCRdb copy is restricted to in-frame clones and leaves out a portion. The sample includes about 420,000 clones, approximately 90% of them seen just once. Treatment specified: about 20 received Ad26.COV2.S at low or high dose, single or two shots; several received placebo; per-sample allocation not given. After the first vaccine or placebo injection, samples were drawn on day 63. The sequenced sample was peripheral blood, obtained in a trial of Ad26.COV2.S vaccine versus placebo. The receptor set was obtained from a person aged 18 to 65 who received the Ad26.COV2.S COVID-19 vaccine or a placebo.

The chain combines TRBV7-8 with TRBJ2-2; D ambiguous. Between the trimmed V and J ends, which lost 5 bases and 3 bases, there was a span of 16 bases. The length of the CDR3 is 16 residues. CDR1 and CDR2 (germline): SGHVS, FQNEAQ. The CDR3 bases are TGTGCCAGCAGCCTCCCCAGCCCCTCCTACACCGGGGAGCTGTTTTTT. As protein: CASSLPSPSYTGELFF.

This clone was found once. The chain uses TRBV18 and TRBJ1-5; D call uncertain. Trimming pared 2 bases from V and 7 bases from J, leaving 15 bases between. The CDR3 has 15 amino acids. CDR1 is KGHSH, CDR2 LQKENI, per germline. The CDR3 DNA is TGTGCCAGCTCACCAGAAGGCGGGCCGGACCAGCCCCAGCATTTT. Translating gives CASSPEGGPDQPQHF.

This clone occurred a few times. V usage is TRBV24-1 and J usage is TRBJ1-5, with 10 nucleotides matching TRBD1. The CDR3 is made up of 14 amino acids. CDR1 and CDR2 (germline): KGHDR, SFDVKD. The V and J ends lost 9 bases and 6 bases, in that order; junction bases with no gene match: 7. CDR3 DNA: TGTGCCACCTCACCGACAGGGGGCAGTCAGCCCCAGCATTTT. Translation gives CATSPTGGSQPQHF.

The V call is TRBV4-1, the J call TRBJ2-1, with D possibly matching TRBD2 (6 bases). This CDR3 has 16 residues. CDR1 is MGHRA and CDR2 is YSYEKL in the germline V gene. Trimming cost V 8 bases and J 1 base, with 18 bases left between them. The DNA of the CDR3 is TGCGCCAGCCGTATCGGGGCGGGGCAATCCTACAATGAGCAGTTCTTC. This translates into CASRIGAGQSYNEQFF.

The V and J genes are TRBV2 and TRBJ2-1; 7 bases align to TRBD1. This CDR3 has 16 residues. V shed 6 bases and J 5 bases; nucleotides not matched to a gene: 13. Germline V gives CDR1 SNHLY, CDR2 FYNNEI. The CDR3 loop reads CASSGLKGALDNEQFF. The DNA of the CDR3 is TGTGCCAGCAGCGGCCTTAAGGGGGCTTTAGACAATGAGCAGTTCTTC.

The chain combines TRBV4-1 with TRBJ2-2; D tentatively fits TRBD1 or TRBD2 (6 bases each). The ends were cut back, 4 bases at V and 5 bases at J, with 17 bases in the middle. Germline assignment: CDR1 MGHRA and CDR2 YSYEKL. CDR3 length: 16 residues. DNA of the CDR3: TGCGCCAGCAGCCCCAAGGGGGGCCGTCGAACCGGGGAGCTGTTTTTT. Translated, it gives CASSPKGGRRTGELFF.

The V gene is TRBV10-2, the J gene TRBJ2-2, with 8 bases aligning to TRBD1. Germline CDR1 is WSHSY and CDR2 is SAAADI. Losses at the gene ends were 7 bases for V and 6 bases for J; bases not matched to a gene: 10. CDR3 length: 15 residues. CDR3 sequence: CASTGTGYSAGELFF. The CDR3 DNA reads TGCGCCAGCACCGGGACAGGATATAGCGCCGGGGAGCTGTTTTTT.

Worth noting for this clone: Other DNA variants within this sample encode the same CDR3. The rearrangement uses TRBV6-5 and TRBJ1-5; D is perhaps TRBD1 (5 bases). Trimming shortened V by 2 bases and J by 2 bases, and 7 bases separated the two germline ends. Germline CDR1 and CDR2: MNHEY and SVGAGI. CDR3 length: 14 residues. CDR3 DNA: TGTGCCAGCAGTTACAGGGGTCGCAATCAGCCCCAGCATTTT. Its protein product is CASSYRGRNQPQHF.